Listed below are T cell receptor beta chains from one sample, sequenced in a study of shared clonotypes between healthy human individuals. Only in-frame clones appear in the TCRdb table, and some are missing; sequencing was by immunoSEQ multiplex PCR. This sample has hundreds of thousands of clones, with approximately 95% found just once. The sample comprised naive CD8+ T cells sorted from blood. These receptors originate from a young woman in good health. The CDR3 runs from the conserved cysteine through the conserved F or W.

J | V | CDR3
TRBJ1-4 | TRBV28 | CASSFGTIFNEKLFF
TRBJ2-7 | TRBV9 | CASSVVDNPYEQYF
TRBJ2-1 | TRBV28 | CASSRGQGPYNEQFF
TRBJ2-3 | TRBV4-1 | CASSPLSNPDTQYF
TRBJ2-1 | TRBV14 | CASSERGTGGWNEQFF
TRBJ2-1 | TRBV27 | CASEGGTGNEQFF
TRBJ1-1 | TRBV2 | CASSSTGKNTEAFF
TRBJ2-1 | TRBV6-5 | CASGDRNEQFF
TRBJ2-6 | TRBV9 | CASSPSGVSGANVLTF
TRBJ2-1 | TRBV28 | CASSSTGWDNEQFF
TRBJ2-1 | TRBV19 | CASSIDEDSYNEQFF
TRBJ2-1 | TRBV11-1 | CASSLDGTSPPGNEQFF
TRBJ1-4 | TRBV18 | CASSPEGGLEKLFF
TRBJ1-1 | TRBV19 | CASSLGHKNTEAFF
TRBJ2-7 | TRBV9 | CASSVVPGDLRPYEQYF
TRBJ1-2 | TRBV6-6 | CASSYLEGWDYGYTF
TRBJ1-2 | TRBV2 | CASSHQTSTYGYTF
TRBJ1-1 | TRBV9 | CASSVENLLNTEAFF
TRBJ1-4 | TRBV5-8 | CASSLGTGKLFF
TRBJ2-7 | TRBV5-6 | CASRLSYEQYF
TRBJ2-1 | TRBV28 | CASSLLPAGDNEQFF
TRBJ2-3 | TRBV13 | CASSTPGGTDTQYF
TRBJ1-2 | TRBV29-1 | CSVDLVTYGYTF
TRBJ1-1 | TRBV6-6 | CASSLGQGGTEAFF
TRBJ2-7 | TRBV7-9 | CASSLGDRIYEQYF
TRBJ2-7 | TRBV5-4 | CASSLASNYEQYF
TRBJ2-6 | TRBV7-9 | CASSSDSGFDRSGANVLTF
TRBJ2-7 | TRBV7-8 | CASSLGLAGGNNYEQYF
TRBJ1-1 | TRBV5-1 | CASIIGTEAFF
TRBJ2-7 | TRBV27 | CASSFFKTSGIYEQYF
TRBJ1-2 | TRBV19 | CASSRSHRGNYGYTF
TRBJ1-2 | TRBV18 | CASSPQGYNYGYTF
TRBJ2-5 | TRBV4-1 | CASSQNTGSVETQYF
TRBJ2-7 | TRBV5-6 | CASSGGQGGSYEQYF
TRBJ1-1 | TRBV5-1 | CASSLRGTGPLMNTEAFF
TRBJ2-7 | TRBV5-6 | CASSLAREGPYEQYF
TRBJ2-7 | TRBV27 | CASSLSSGLTPLEQYF
TRBJ1-4 | TRBV2 | CASSDRAQGEKLFF
TRBJ2-2 | TRBV19 | CASSRLAGNTGELFF
TRBJ2-7 | TRBV27 | CASSTRQPPQYEQYF
TRBJ1-2 | TRBV5-1 | CASSGGQETAYYGYTF
TRBJ1-1 | TRBV4-1 | CASSQGPEAFF